This T cell receptor beta chain derives from a study of cytotoxic CD8 clonotypes in ibrutinib-treated CLL. Study overall: Complete response was seen in 2 patients and partial in some 25; around twelve progressed and roughly 15 stayed remitted after a median about 68 months.

Study findings and constraints: There were differences in sampling times between sustained-remission and progressing patients.

A remark on this clone: The antigen remains undetermined.

The protocol was immunoSEQ multiplex PCR, while the TCRdb copy is restricted to in-frame clones and leaves out a portion. The repertoire holds about 140,000 clones, with 80% as singletons. The clonotype originates from a human donor with chronic lymphocytic leukemia. Sequences were derived from PBMCs, sampled after 36 months of ibrutinib treatment.

The CDR3: CARSFLPSGEGAYEQYF. CDR3 DNA: TGTGCCAGAAGCTTTCTCCCCAGTGGGGAGGGGGCCTACGAGCAGTACTTC. J is TRBJ2-7 and V is TRBV7-5; the D call TRBD2 from the table was never checked on the DNA. TRBV7-5 is termed a pseudogene. This CDR3 is built from 17 residues.